These 10 T cell receptor beta chains came from one sample sequenced in a study of cytomegalovirus exposure and HLA in healthy donors. PCR was performed using 60 Vbeta and 13 Jbeta primers. TCRdb's table, derived via immunoSEQ multiplex PCR, lists solely in-frame clones and lacks some. The table has 150,000 to 200,000 clones, about four fifths seen once. The source material was PBMCs. All receptors come from a woman aged 18-29 years in good health and CMV-seronegative.

Details on this clone: At one end the junction does not follow the germline gene, possibly because of a read error. V usage is TRBV28 and J usage is TRBJ1-2; 9 nucleotides align to TRBD1. Germline CDR1 reads MDHEN; CDR2 reads SYDVKM. The CDR3 has 14 residues. CDR3 DNA: TGTGCCAGCAGTTTCCGGGACAGGGATTATGGCTACATCTTC. Its protein is CASSFRDRDYGYIF.

This sequence joins TRBV19 and TRBJ1-2; TRBD1 aligns across 7 bases. This CDR3 spans 14 amino acids. Germline-derived CDR1 and CDR2 are LNHDA and SQIVND (reference sequence). With V trimmed by 3 bases and J by 7 bases, 8 bases remained unmatched. The CDR3 coding sequence is TGTGCCAGTAGTATCCAGGGGGAAAAGAGTGGCTACACCTTC. Translation gives CASSIQGEKSGYTF.

This chain joins TRBV14 and TRBJ2-2; D uncertain. From germline, CDR1 is SGHDN and CDR2 FVKESK. The CDR3 runs to 11 residues. V lost 6 bases, J lost 4 bases, and 3 bases lay in between. CDR3 in DNA: TGTGCCAGCAGGAGCACCGGGGAGCTGTTTTTT. Its translation: CASRSTGELFF.

The V and J genes are TRBV10-1 and TRBJ2-1; a possible D gene is TRBD2 (6 bases). The ends were cut back, 4 bases at V and 7 bases at J, with 23 bases in the middle. The CDR3 is 17 residues long. The germline gives CDR1 WNHNN, CDR2 SYGVQD (reference sequence). The DNA of the CDR3 is TGCGCCAGCAGTGGGCGACGGGAGTCTGGTGGAAAAAATGAGCAGTTCTTC. This sequence encodes CASSGRRESGGKNEQFF.

V gene TRBV7-2 combines with J gene TRBJ2-5; D might be TRBD2 (6 bases). The germline V gene encodes CDR1 SGHTA and CDR2 FQGNSA. Trimming removed 4 bases at V and 11 bases at J, with 17 bases between. The CDR3 consists of 13 residues. The DNA of the CDR3 is TGTGCCAGCAGCTCGGGACCGTCGGGGGAGCAGTACTTC. The encoded protein is CASSSGPSGEQYF.

V and J are TRBV4-3 and TRBJ2-3; possibly TRBD2 for D (5 bases). Trimming shortened V by 0 bases and J by 7 bases, and 11 bases separated the two germline ends. The CDR3 length is 14 residues. Germline V gives CDR1 LGHNA, CDR2 YSLEER. The chain's CDR3 is CASSQDPATNTQYF. DNA of the CDR3: TGCGCCAGCAGCCAAGATCCAGCGACTAATACGCAGTATTTT.

The chain combines TRBV28 with TRBJ1-3; tentatively, D is TRBD1 (6 bases). V gave up 4 bases and J gave up 1 base, with 14 bases separating them. CDR1 is MDHEN and CDR2 is SYDVKM in the germline V gene. The CDR3 runs 16 residues. The chain's CDR3 is CASSYNRVLSGNTIYF. The DNA for the CDR3 is TGTGCCAGCAGTTATAACAGGGTTTTGTCTGGAAACACCATATATTTT.

The chain employs TRBV7-2 and TRBJ2-7; 14 bases agree with TRBD2. CDR3 length equals 16 residues. V shed 3 bases, J shed 4 bases, and the junction held 5 bases outside the gene matches. CDR1 is SGHTA and CDR2 is FQGNSA in the germline V gene. The CDR3: CASSLGLAGVGYEQYF. The CDR3 coding sequence is TGTGCCAGCAGCTTGGGACTAGCGGGAGTGGGGTACGAGCAGTACTTC. Full variable domain (missing parts from reference TRBV7-2 and TRBJ2-7): GAGVSQSPSNKVTEKGKDVELRCDPISGHTALYWYRQSLGQGLEFLIYFQGNSAPDKSGLPSDRFSAERTGGSVSTLTIQRTQQEDSAVYLCASSLGLAGVGYEQYFGPGTRLTVT.

The chain employs TRBV4-1 and TRBJ1-2; D possibly corresponds to TRBD1 (6 bases). V lost 1 base and J lost 4, with 13 bases in between. Germline CDR1 MGHRA, CDR2 YSYEKL. There are 15 residues in the CDR3. CDR3 loop: CASSQGPTGFYGYTF. The CDR3 bases are TGCGCCAGCAGCCAAGGCCCCACAGGGTTCTATGGCTACACCTTC.

The chain carries TRBV5-1 and TRBJ2-3, with 14 nucleotides matching TRBD2. V gave up 1 base and J gave up 5 bases; unmatched junction bases: 21. This CDR3 region has 22 residues. Per the germline V gene, CDR1 is SGHRS and CDR2 is YFSETQ. CDR3 region: CASSLYVHGGLAGAVWVDTQYF. CDR3 in DNA: TGCGCCAGCAGCTTGTACGTCCACGGGGGACTAGCGGGAGCGGTCTGGGTAGATACGCAGTATTTT.